The sequence of this TCR beta chain was determined in a study of blood T cell repertoires in COVID-19. Across the whole study: Sites across the United States, Italy and Spain contributed samples from acute and convalescent COVID-19.

Patients from Seattle were sampled longitudinally, starting during active infection. V was cut by 3 bases and J by 7 bases, with 13 bases left in between. CDR3 length: 13 amino acids. Germline loops: CDR1 MDHEN, CDR2 SYDVKM. TCRdb's table, derived via immunoSEQ multiplex PCR, lists solely in-frame clones and lacks some. Found here are some 210,000 clones, roughly nine tenths of them singletons; the top ten hold more than 0.7%. The sample was peripheral blood. The chain is built from TRBV28 and TRBJ2-7; possible D gene TRBD1, 5 bases. This sequence originates from a man aged 55 to 69 with COVID-19, enrolled during active disease. CDR3 coding DNA: TGTGCCAGCAGTTTGGGGCAACTGGGAGAGCAGTACTTC. Its translation is CASSLGQLGEQYF.